This T cell receptor beta chain was profiled in a study of blood T cells in healthy people across ages. Germline CDR1 is LGHNA and CDR2 is YNFKEQ. This CDR3 is built from 14 residues. Trimming shortened V by 7 bases and J by 8 bases, and 18 bases separated the two germline ends. As concerns this clonotype: The antigen is undetermined.

Study-level results: Age showed a roughly linear inverse relationship with TCR beta diversity per million T cells.

Donor samples were obtained from healthy Caucasian individuals from Russia, aged about 6 to 95. Extractions gave at least 6 micrograms of total RNA per sample. Primers used in a second PCR of about 6 to 11 cycles were a sample-barcoded 5' primer and a J-beta primer mix. Per sample, CDR3-containing paired-end reads numbered at least 3 million. TCRdb re-derived calls from the 5' RACE reads in MiXCR, one entry per CDR3 protein. Here the sample spans 650,000 to 800,000 distinct CDR3 sequences, around 43% being singletons. This TCR derives from a man aged 55 to 70 in good health. Sequencing used blood. The gene calls are TRBV4-2 and TRBJ2-4; D is ambiguous. CDR3 DNA sequence: TGTGCCAGCACCCCGGGCGGCAGAGGTGACATTCAGTACTTC. Its translation is CASTPGGRGDIQYF.